This TCR beta chain was sequenced for a study of T cell responses to AZD1222 COVID-19 vaccine. Whole-study context: Second-dose schedules of about 4 or about 12 weeks were combined.

In this sample, this clone turned up a few times. Its antigen is not known. Study observations and caveats: Unmutated variant regions are reportedly targeted by nearly half of spike-specific TCRs.

Libraries were prepared by immunoSEQ multiplex PCR; TCRdb keeps only in-frame clonotypes and omits some of them. The sample holds fewer than 250,000 clones, roughly 92% seen once. CDR1 is SQVTM, CDR2 ANQGSEA, per germline. This CDR3 contains 15 residues. Trimming removed 3 bases at V and 3 bases at J, with 18 bases between. The chain has TRBV29-1 and TRBJ2-7, with D possibly TRBD1 on 6 matching bases. The TCR originated in an adult in good health. The sample consisted of peripheral blood, taken on day 0 of AZD1222 vaccination. CDR3 bases: TGCAGCGTTGATAATGGTAGGGGGAAAGGCTACGAGCAGTACTTC. Translated: CSVDNGRGKGYEQYF.